This T cell receptor (beta chain) was retrieved from a study of tumor-infiltrating lymphocytes in primary liver carcinoma (dated by TCRdb to between 2016 and 2019). About the investigation overall: Hepatocellular carcinoma (four) or combined HCC and intrahepatic cholangiocarcinoma (one) was present in the five patients, who were three men and two women aged 30 to 69 years. Repertoires from technical replicates were highly reproducible, with mean shared-clone rates approximately 0.88 and correlation coefficients above 0.95. Roughly 3.65 to 7.13 million productive TCRbeta reads were obtained per sample, and no significant difference in read depth was found between tissue types. The five patients had tumors of stage T1-T3 N0M0, with maximum diameters ranging from about 4 to 11 cm. A total of about 35 specimens from 5 patients, comprising 25 or so tumor regions, 5 adjacent noncancerous liver tissues and 5 peripheral blood samples, were covered by TCRbeta repertoire sequencing. For each liver tumor, the study sampled five regions along with adjacent normal tissue and blood, and applied TCRbeta repertoire sequencing, expression microarrays and whole-exome sequencing.

Total RNA and DNA were co-extracted without cell sorting from approximately 22-30 mg of bulk tissue using the AllPrep DNA/RNA mini kit. A handful of patients with histopathologically diagnosed primary liver carcinoma underwent surgical resection in China between 2015 and March 2016. At the time of sampling, the patients had chronic HBV infection and had not received any treatment. Fresh tumor and adjacent tissue pieces were bisected, with one half stored in RNAlater at -80 degrees C and the other half sent for histology. This clonotype was recorded many times. Its antigen is unknown. It has no much larger one-base neighbor in the sample; base qualities were not kept. Using a constant-region primer and ProtoScript II reverse transcriptase, TCRbeta-specific cDNA was reverse-transcribed from approximately 0.5 ug total RNA. Construction of the TCRbeta libraries relied on three nested rounds of multiplex PCR, following a slightly modified ARM-PCR procedure. Each of the first two PCR rounds ran for approximately 11 cycles and used multiplex TRBV1-TRBV30 forward primers together with a Cbeta reverse primer. Sample barcodes and Illumina adapters were added in a final 25-cycle PCR with Deep VentR polymerase. Before sequencing, amplicons between 200 and 500 bp were purified from gel using a QIAquick gel extraction kit. An Illumina HiSeq 2500 was used to sequence the TCRbeta amplicons with 250-bp paired-end reads. The study's own analysis went as follows. Reads were quality-trimmed with Trimmomatic v0.33, and paired reads were merged with FLASH v1.2.11 to recover full CDR3 sequences. MiGEC v1.2.1b assigned V, D and J germline segments to the rearranged TCRbeta sequences. Clonotype statistics and Shannon-Wiener diversity indices were computed with VDJtools v1.0.0. To cut down on sampling bias, every analysis after diversity analysis relied on just the 250 most abundant clonotypes from each sample. In-frame beta chains were kept once TCRdb had trimmed the public reads at Q25 with fastp and called clones with MiXCR. Rows merge per CDR3 protein into single entries with the most common DNA and genes. TCRdb's processing, not the authors', yielded these V and J calls. Here the sample has fewer than 50,000 distinct CDR3 sequences; roughly 73% occur a single time. The ten most abundant clones make up about 37% of the sample.

Findings and caveats that apply to the study as a whole: Only the TCR beta chain was sequenced, so true repertoire diversity is likely underestimated because unpaired alpha chains were not captured. Repertoire overlap was higher between tumor regions (mean roughly 36%) than tumor-adjacent (roughly 17%) or tumor-blood (14%) pairs, consistent with antigen-driven expansion. Compared with blood, tumors had a significantly larger share of the repertoire taken up by the top 250 clones (p = 0.039). Because the samples were bulk and unsorted, CD4+ and CD8+ T cell repertoires could not be compared. Only four or five patients were included in the study, and the authors note that the findings should be validated in a larger study.

V is cut by 8 bases and J by 4 bases, and the space between the germline ends is 17 bases. From the cysteine through the phenylalanine, the CDR3 covers 14 amino acids. The DNA shown is the 42-base CDR3, in frame from base 1. CDR1 MNHNY and CDR2 SVGAGI are derived from the germline V gene (reference sequence). This clonotype was sampled from a woman between 25 and 40 years old with primary liver carcinoma and hepatitis B virus infection. Material: tumor-adjacent normal liver tissue. The chain couples TRBV6-6 to TRBJ1-1; possibly the D gene is TRBD1, per 6 matching bases. The CDR3 corresponds to CASGGGLGGTEAFF. The DNA sequence is TGTGCCAGCGGGGGCGGCCTCGGTGGCACTGAAGCTTTCTTT.